These 21 T cell receptor beta chains share one sample of origin, sequenced in a study of blood T cell repertoires in COVID-19. Measured with immunoSEQ multiplex PCR; TCRdb has only the in-frame clones, and not every one. The sample contains about 240,000 clones, about 90% of which appear only once. The sequenced material came from peripheral blood. All receptors derive from a man aged 30-40 years with COVID-19, enrolled during active disease.

The chain employs TRBV18 and TRBJ1-2; 10 bases match TRBD1. This CDR3 has 13 amino acids. Unmatched junction bases numbered 4, after V lost 6 bases and J lost 6 bases. The germline CDR1 and CDR2 sequences are KGHSH and LQKENI. In DNA form, the CDR3 reads TGTGCCAGCTCCCTTGGGACAGGGGATGGCTACACCTTC. It translates to CASSLGTGDGYTF.

This sequence joins TRBV6-1 and TRBJ2-7; D unclear. This CDR3 has 11 amino acids. Germline lookup yields CDR1 MNHNS and CDR2 SASEGT. V lost 3 bases, J lost 3 bases, and 3 bases lay in between. The CDR3 DNA reads as TGTGCCAGCAGTGACATCTACGAGCAGTACTTC. Protein sequence: CASSDIYEQYF.

V usage is TRBV27 and J usage is TRBJ1-2, with D uncertain. The V end lost 0 bases, the J end lost 2 bases, and 13 bases lay between the germline ends. This CDR3 region has 16 residues. Germline V gene data show CDR1 as MNHEY and CDR2 as SMNVEV (reference sequence). The CDR3 DNA follows: TGTGCCAGCAGTTTATCTTGGAGGGCCCCAAACTATGGCTACACCTTC. This gives the protein CASSLSWRAPNYGYTF.

The chain has TRBV6-5 and TRBJ1-5; D is possibly TRBD1 (6 bases). V lost 6 bases and J 4 bases, leaving 10 bases between the germline ends. Germline assignment: CDR1 MNHEY and CDR2 SVGAGI. The CDR3 consists of 13 residues. The CDR3 sequence: CASRNTGNQPQHF. CDR3 bases: TGTGCCAGCAGGAATACAGGGAATCAGCCCCAGCATTTT.

This chain connects TRBV13 to TRBJ2-5; TRBD1 agrees at 9 bases. The CDR3 consists of 14 residues. Losses at the gene ends were 4 bases for V and 7 bases for J; bases not matched to a gene: 7. Per germline, CDR1 PRHDT and CDR2 FYEKMQ (reference sequence). The CDR3 reads CASSYRTGDATQYF. CDR3 nucleotide sequence: TGTGCCAGCAGCTACAGGACAGGGGATGCGACCCAGTACTTC. The full variable domain, completed using reference TRBV13 and TRBJ2-5, is AAGVIQSPRHLIKEKRETATLKCYPIPRHDTVYWYQQGPGQDPQFLISFYEKMQSDKGSIPDRFSAQQFSDYHSELNMSSLELGDSALYFCASSYRTGDATQYFGPGTRLLVL.

The chain uses TRBV9 and TRBJ1-6; 7 bases line up with TRBD1. The germline V gene encodes CDR1 SGDLS and CDR2 YYNGEE. V gave up 2 bases and J gave up 10 bases; unmatched junction bases: 12. This CDR3 has 16 residues. In DNA, the CDR3 is TGTGCCAGCAGCGTGGCCCTTGGCAGGGGGGACTCACCCCTCCACTTT. This translates into CASSVALGRGDSPLHF.

The CDR3 loop reads CAWSNREGQPQHF. The CDR3 DNA follows: TGTGCCTGGAGTAACAGGGAGGGCCAGCCCCAGCATTTT. The V gene is TRBV30, the J gene TRBJ1-5, with D perhaps TRBD1 (6 bases). The CDR3 has 13 residues. V was clipped by 2 bases and J by 7 bases, with 12 bases between them. Germline V gives CDR1 GTSNPN, CDR2 SVGIG (reference sequence).

V usage is TRBV5-5 and J usage is TRBJ2-3; the match to TRBD2 covers 8 bases. The germline CDR1 and CDR2 sequences are SGHKS and YYEKEE (reference sequence). The CDR3 length is 15 residues. Written as DNA, the CDR3 is TGTGTCAGTACGGGAGGGTGGGGCCGCATAGATACGCAGTATTTT. Translated, it gives CVSTGGWGRIDTQYF.

This chain uses TRBV27 with TRBJ1-2, with a possible D match to TRBD1 (6 bases). The CDR3 is made up of 14 amino acids. Trimming took off 2 bases at V and 4 bases at J, with 11 bases between the two ends. CDR1 is MNHEY, CDR2 SMNVEV, per germline (reference sequence). The CDR3 region has the DNA TGTGCCAGCAGTTTAACAGGGACCGGCTATGGCTACACCTTC. As protein: CASSLTGTGYGYTF.

The rearrangement links TRBV6-5 to TRBJ1-2, with 7 bases fitting TRBD1. The CDR3 runs 12 residues. CDR1 MNHEY and CDR2 SVGAGI come from the germline V gene. The V gene end was trimmed by 6 bases and the J gene end by 4 bases; junction bases not matched to a gene: 2. DNA for the CDR3: TGTGCCAGCAGAGAGGGGGCCTATGGCTACACCTTC. Protein: CASREGAYGYTF.

The chain joins TRBV10-1 to TRBJ2-2; a weak D match, TRBD1 (5 bases). Germline assignment: CDR1 WNHNN and CDR2 SYGVQD (reference sequence). V lost 2 bases and J 1 base, leaving 11 bases between the germline ends. There are 16 residues in the CDR3. In DNA form, the CDR3 reads TGCGCCAGCAGTGAGGGGTCAGGGCGGAACACCGGGGAGCTGTTTTTT. It specifies CASSEGSGRNTGELFF.

The V call is TRBV4-1, the J call TRBJ2-2; 7 nucleotides match TRBD2. Trimming at V came to 1 base and at J to 6 bases, leaving 8 bases not matched to a gene. Germline lookup yields CDR1 MGHRA and CDR2 YSYEKL. This CDR3 is 16 amino acids long. CDR3 coding DNA: TGCGCCAGCAGCCAAGTCCAGGGACTACTGTCCGGGGAGCTGTTTTTT. Amino acid sequence: CASSQVQGLLSGELFF.

The chain carries TRBV7-9 and TRBJ1-1, with TRBD1 as a possible D gene (5 bases). This CDR3 spans 15 amino acids. With 5 bases removed from V and 4 bases from J, the gap between germline ends came to 17 bases. Germline CDR1 reads SEHNR; CDR2 reads FQNEAQ (reference sequence). The CDR3 loop reads CASSPRLGRGTEAFF. The CDR3 DNA is TGTGCCAGCAGCCCCAGACTGGGTAGGGGCACTGAAGCTTTCTTT.

This chain connects TRBV9 to TRBJ1-6, with 7 bases identical to TRBD1. This CDR3 comprises 15 residues. The V gene's germline CDR1 is SGDLS and CDR2 YYNGEE. V lost 1 base, J lost 8 bases, and 6 bases stayed unmatched. The CDR3 region is CASSVTGATDSPLHF. CDR3 coding DNA: TGTGCCAGCAGCGTAACAGGGGCGACGGATTCACCCCTCCACTTT.

V gene TRBV27 combines with J gene TRBJ2-3; 7 nucleotides match TRBD2. The CDR3 has 14 amino acids. Germline assignment: CDR1 MNHEY and CDR2 SMNVEV (reference sequence). The V gene end was trimmed by 7 bases and the J gene end by 3 bases; junction bases not matched to a gene: 7. CDR3 sequence reads: CASTRTSETDTQYF. CDR3 sequence (DNA): TGTGCCAGCACCCGCACTAGCGAGACAGATACGCAGTATTTT.

V usage is TRBV7-3 and J usage is TRBJ2-1; tentative D call: TRBD2 (6 bases). Between the trimmed V and J ends, which lost 5 bases and 5 bases, there was a span of 19 bases. CDR1 is SGHTA, CDR2 FQGTGA, per germline. This CDR3 has 16 residues. The CDR3 DNA follows: TGTGCCAGCAGCCCAATAGGCGGGATACCCCACAATGAGCAGTTCTTC. It encodes CASSPIGGIPHNEQFF.

The chain joins TRBV11-1 to TRBJ2-1; 9 positions agree with TRBD2. The V gene's germline CDR1 is SGHAT and CDR2 FQDESV (reference sequence). The CDR3 spans 15 residues. The V gene end was trimmed by 3 bases and the J gene end by 9 bases; junction bases not matched to a gene: 9. The CDR3, as DNA: TGTGCCAGCAGCTTCGCGGGGGGGCCTAGAGGTGAGCAGTTCTTC. This translates into CASSFAGGPRGEQFF.

V gene TRBV23-1 combines with J gene TRBJ1-2; 9 nucleotides match TRBD1. TRBV23-1 is marked as an open reading frame, function uncertain. The CDR3 is made up of 14 amino acids. Losses at the gene ends were 6 bases for V and 7 bases for J; bases not matched to a gene: 9. CDR3 in amino acids: CASSLRQGDCGYTF. CDR3 coding DNA: TGCGCCAGCAGCCTCCGACAGGGGGATTGTGGCTACACCTTC.

This chain links TRBV11-2 with TRBJ2-5; tentatively, D is TRBD2 (5 bases). Germline V gives CDR1 SGHAT, CDR2 FQNNGV. The V and J ends lost 5 bases and 2 bases respectively, with 12 bases between them. The CDR3 has 14 residues. In DNA form, the CDR3 reads TGTGCCAGCAGCCCCAGACTATTTCAAGAGACCCAGTACTTC. Protein: CASSPRLFQETQYF.

J is TRBJ1-2 and V is TRBV2; possible D gene TRBD1, 5 bases. Trimming stripped 7 bases from V and 8 bases from J, with 17 bases between. The CDR3 has 13 residues. Germline CDR1 and CDR2: SNHLY and FYNNEI. CDR3 protein: CASMRTLDRGYTF. The CDR3 DNA sequence: TGTGCCAGCATGAGGACATTGGATCGCGGCTACACCTTC.

This sequence joins TRBV5-4 and TRBJ1-2; no firm D call. The CDR3 contains 11 residues. Trimming left V 3 bases short and J 4 bases short, with 4 bases between. Germline-derived CDR1 and CDR2 are SGHNT and YYREEE (reference sequence). This CDR3 reads CASSSGYGYTF. The CDR3 DNA is TGTGCCAGCAGCTCCGGCTATGGCTACACCTTC.